The 32 T cell receptor beta chains below come from one sample, sequenced in a study of T cell clonality in common variable immunodeficiency. Sequencing was performed with immunoSEQ multiplex PCR; in TCRdb, only in-frame clones are kept and a portion is missing. Reported are about 12,000 clones, none seen only once; the ten largest carry approximately 7.7%. Their antigens remain unidentified. Study-wide points: Fewer deletions and N-nucleotide insertions were reportedly seen in common variable immunodeficiency TCR beta sequences.

Sequencing was performed on peripheral blood mononuclear cells. These receptor sequences come from a human donor with common variable immunodeficiency.

A word on this clone: From the germline J gene comes the end of the CDR3, since the read stops 3 residues before it. This sequence joins TRBV2 and TRBJ2-5, with 10 positions matching TRBD2. The germline gives CDR1 SNHLY, CDR2 FYNNEI. This CDR3 is 15 amino acids long. Trimming removed 5 bases from V and 1 base from J; junction bases left unmatched: 4. CDR3 DNA, as far as it was read: TGTGCCAGCAGTCCTAGCGGGGGAGGCCAAGAGACC. It codes for CASSPSGGGQET. The full CDR3 is CASSPSGGGQETQYF.

The CDR3 DNA, read in part, is TGTGCCTGCAGCAAACAGGGGTGGACTGAA. This gives the protein CACSKQGWTE. The CDR3 reads in full as CACSKQGWTEAFF. This chain uses TRBV30 with TRBJ1-1; 7 nucleotides line up with TRBD1. Coverage ceases 3 residues before the CDR3 finishes, and the germline J gene fills in the end. The germline V gene has CDR1 GTSNPN and CDR2 SVGIG (reference sequence). V dropped 6 bases and J dropped 5; count of bases not matched to a gene: 9. CDR3 length equals 13 residues.

Points on this clone: With the read ending 3 residues before the CDR3 end, the germline J gene is used to fill in that end. The rearrangement links TRBV19 to TRBJ1-2; 7 bases line up with TRBD1. This CDR3 is built from 16 residues. Unmatched junction bases numbered 15, after V lost 7 bases and J lost 4 bases. From germline, CDR1 is LNHDA and CDR2 SQIVND (reference sequence). CDR3 bases read: TGTGCCAGTACCTTGACAGGGACATGGGGGAGCTATGGC. This encodes CASTLTGTWGSYG. The complete CDR3 protein is CASTLTGTWGSYGYTF.

A note on this clone: The observed sequence ends 3 residues before the CDR3 terminus, with the missing tail filled in from the germline J gene. The chain carries TRBV30 and TRBJ1-2; no definite D call. V shed 2 bases and J shed 0 bases, with 4 bases lying between them. CDR3 length: 12 residues. Germline V CDR1 and CDR2: GTSNPN, SVGIG (reference sequence). The CDR3 is CAWSPTNYGYTF. CDR3 DNA, as far as it was read: TGTGCCTGGAGTCCCACTAACTATGGC.

Only a few counts were recorded for this clone. The read is 3 residues too short to cover the CDR3 end, so that end is filled in from the germline J gene. The chain recombines TRBV19 with TRBJ1-2; tentative D call: TRBD1 (5 bases). Per germline, CDR1 LNHDA and CDR2 SQIVND (reference sequence). Trimming removed 3 bases from V and 5 bases from J, with 22 bases in between. The CDR3 extends over 17 amino acids. Partial CDR3 DNA: TGTGCCAGTAGTATCGTTGGGTCGGCAGGGACTGAGTATGGC. Protein sequence: CASSIVGSAGTEYG. The full-length CDR3 reads as CASSIVGSAGTEYGYTF.

This clone was seen repeatedly, ten times or more. The CDR3 extends 3 residues past the end of the read, so its final part is completed from the germline J gene. The rearrangement joins TRBV4-2 to TRBJ1-5, with D tentatively TRBD1 (5 bases). V was pared by 4 bases and J by 3 bases, with 19 bases between. The CDR3 covers 17 residues. Germline V gene lookup returns CDR1 LGHNA and CDR2 YNFKEQ. CDR3 DNA, as far as it was read: TGTGCCAGCAGCCCGCGTGGGAAGGGGAGGTTCAATCAGCCC. Residues: CASSPRGKGRFNQP. The complete CDR3 protein is CASSPRGKGRFNQPQHF.

Only a few counts were recorded for this clone. CDR3 residues: CASSFSHRGGPLHF. The sequenced CDR3 bases are TGTGCCAGCAGCTTCTCGCACCGAGGGGGACCC. The chain joins TRBV5-6 to TRBJ1-6; TRBD1 is a possible D gene (6 bases). The sequence runs out 3 residues before the end of the CDR3; the remainder is reconstructed from the germline J gene. The ends were cut back, 2 bases at V and 12 bases at J, with 15 bases in the middle. The CDR3 runs to 14 residues. Germline V gene lookup returns CDR1 SGHDT and CDR2 YYEEEE.

A few counts support this clone. The read terminates 3 residues ahead of where the CDR3 ends, so the germline J gene completes it. The V gene is TRBV30, the J gene TRBJ2-7, with D hard to call. The CDR3 sequence is 12 residues long. Per the germline V gene, CDR1 is GTSNPN and CDR2 is SVGIG (reference sequence). Trimming shortened V by 3 bases and J by 2 bases, and 8 bases separated the two germline ends. The CDR3 sequence: CAWRNSPYEQYF. The DNA read from the CDR3 is TGTGCCTGGAGGAACAGTCCCTACGAG.

The CDR3 region is CASSGDRGPFSYNEQFF. CDR3 bases read: TGTGCCAGCAGTGGCGACAGGGGACCTTTTTCCTACAATGAG. The chain is built from TRBV2 and TRBJ2-1; 8 bases match TRBD1. The CDR3 goes on 3 residues after the read ends, and that part is filled in from the germline J gene. The CDR3 runs to 17 residues. The ends lost 4 bases at V and 1 base at J; junction bases unmatched: 9. Germline V gives CDR1 SNHLY, CDR2 FYNNEI.

This clone ranks as medium-sized. The CDR3 end lies 3 residues beyond the end of the read and is filled in from the germline J gene. The genes are TRBV7-9 and TRBJ1-2, with D hard to call. This CDR3 is built from 12 residues. CDR1 and CDR2 (germline): SEHNR, FQNEAQ (reference sequence). The CDR3 bases that were read are TGTGCCAGCAGCTTAGTGGGCAAGGGC. Encoded protein: CASSLVGKG. The CDR3 in its entirety is CASSLVGKGYTF.

About this clone: Read data end 3 residues before the CDR3 end; the end is taken from the germline J gene. The chain is built from TRBV5-1 and TRBJ1-5, with D perhaps matching TRBD1 (5 bases). The V end lost 4 bases, the J end lost 0 bases, and 11 bases lay between the germline ends. The germline V gene encodes CDR1 SGHRS and CDR2 YFSETQ. The CDR3 contains 15 residues. The CDR3 is CASSIRGDSNQPQHF. The CDR3 DNA, read in part, is TGCGCCAGCAGCATACGGGGGGATAGCAATCAGCCC.

This clone was counted only a few times. The observed sequence ends 3 residues before the CDR3 terminus, with the missing tail filled in from the germline J gene. The rearrangement joins TRBV5-6 to TRBJ2-3, with 7 nucleotides matching TRBD2. The CDR3 extends over 13 amino acids. CDR1 and CDR2 from the germline V gene are SGHDT and YYEEEE. The sequenced CDR3 bases are TGTGCCAGCAGCCCCGGACTAGGAGGGACG. Translation: CASSPGLGGT. The complete CDR3 protein is CASSPGLGGTQYF.

This clone occurred a few times. Read coverage stops 3 residues before the CDR3 terminus; the germline J gene supplies the remainder. The chain carries TRBV19 and TRBJ2-2; a possible D gene is TRBD2 (5 bases). The CDR3 extends over 14 amino acids. Deletions cut 4 bases from V and 5 bases from J, with 11 bases between. The germline gives CDR1 LNHDA, CDR2 SQIVND (reference sequence). CDR3 protein: CASSTFSETGELFF. The covered CDR3 bases are TGTGCCAGTAGTACGTTTAGCGAGACCGGGGAG.

This clone appeared many times. The read terminates 3 residues before the CDR3 end, so the remaining end is supplied by the germline J gene. The rearrangement uses TRBV13 and TRBJ2-7; D possibly uses TRBD1 or TRBD2 (6 bases each). Germline CDR1 and CDR2: PRHDT and FYEKMQ (reference sequence). Trimming took off 5 bases at V and 2 bases at J, with 13 bases between the two ends. The CDR3 runs to 14 residues. CDR3 DNA (partial): TGTGCCAGCAGCCCGACGGAGGGGGCCTACGAG. This encodes CASSPTEGAYE. In full, the CDR3 reads CASSPTEGAYEQYF.

On this clone itself: From the germline J gene comes the end of the CDR3, since the read stops 3 residues before it. V is TRBV18 and J is TRBJ1-5; TRBD1 matches 9 bases. The V segment lost 3 bases and the J segment 0 bases; nucleotides outside the gene matches: 9. The germline V gene encodes CDR1 KGHSH and CDR2 LQKENI. The CDR3 is made up of 18 amino acids. The CDR3 is CASSPRDRDPFSNQPQHF. The CDR3 bases that were read are TGTGCCAGCTCACCCCGGGACAGGGACCCTTTTAGCAATCAGCCC.

This clone is medium-sized (0.01 to 0.1%). The CDR3 end lies 3 residues beyond the end of the read and is filled in from the germline J gene. This rearrangement joins TRBV27 to TRBJ1-6; 11 bases agree with TRBD1. The CDR3 contains 16 residues. The junction had 5 bases not matched to a gene; V was cut back by 4 bases and J by 6 bases. The germline CDR1 and CDR2 sequences are MNHEY and SMNVEV (reference sequence). The CDR3 loop reads CASSYGTGGINSPLHF. The covered CDR3 bases are TGTGCCAGCAGTTACGGGACAGGGGGGATTAATTCACCC.

There are a few counts of this clone. The CDR3 goes on 3 residues after the read ends, and that part is filled in from the germline J gene. The rearrangement links TRBV7-9 to TRBJ1-1; weak D call: TRBD1 (6 bases). CDR1 and CDR2 (germline): SEHNR, FQNEAQ (reference sequence). The CDR3 spans 13 residues. CDR3 amino acids: CASSLGGGGVAFF. The DNA read from the CDR3 is TGTGCCAGCAGCCTAGGGGGGGGCGGTGTT.

The table lists this clone with a few counts. The CDR3 is cut off 3 residues early in the read; its end comes from the germline J gene. The rearrangement joins TRBV30 to TRBJ1-5; 10 nucleotides line up with TRBD1. The germline gives CDR1 GTSNPN, CDR2 SVGIG (reference sequence). Trimming cost V 5 bases and J 7 bases; bases outside gene matches: 5. The CDR3 totals 13 residues. The CDR3 DNA, read in part, is TGTGCCTGGGGGACAGGGGAACGACAGCCC. This gives the protein CAWGTGERQP. The CDR3 in its entirety is CAWGTGERQPQHF.

This clone was detected only a few times. From the germline J gene comes the end of the CDR3, since the read stops 3 residues before it. The V call is TRBV6-1, the J call TRBJ1-1, with 7 bases matching TRBD1. Germline trimming cut 3 bases from V and 4 bases from J; bases unmatched to any gene: 11. Germline values: CDR1 MNHNS, CDR2 SASEGT. This CDR3 is built from 16 residues. The CDR3 DNA, read in part, is TGTGCCAGCAGTGAGGTTCCGACAGGGAGGGGCACTGAA. Its protein product is CASSEVPTGRGTE. The whole CDR3 sequence reads CASSEVPTGRGTEAFF.

This clone is deemed medium-sized. Its ends do not fully match the called genes, so a read error is possible. Read sequence stops 3 residues before the CDR3 end, and the germline J gene provides the missing end. V is TRBV9 and J is TRBJ1-2, with 7 bases aligning to TRBD1. Per the germline V gene, CDR1 is SGDLS and CDR2 is YYNGEE. CDR3 length: 13 residues. CDR3 DNA, as far as it was read: TGTGCCGGCAGCCCAAGGGACAGCCCGCCC. Its protein is CAGSPRDSPP. The whole CDR3 protein reads CAGSPRDSPPYTF.

This clone has only a few counts. Read data end 3 residues before the CDR3 end; the end is taken from the germline J gene. V is TRBV6-2 or TRBV6-3 and J is TRBJ1-5, with D possibly matching TRBD1 (6 bases). The CDR3 loop spans 14 amino acids. Trimming took off 7 bases at V and 4 bases at J, with 14 bases between the two ends. The germline CDR1 and CDR2 sequences are MNHEY and SVGEGT. The sequenced part of the CDR3 DNA is TGTGCCAGCACCCGCGGACAGTATAATCAGCCC. Translating it yields CASTRGQYNQP. The complete CDR3 sequence is CASTRGQYNQPQHF.

The covered CDR3 bases are TGTGCCAGCTCACCCGTAGAGACGAGGGGGAATGAG. Its protein is CASSPVETRGNE. The full CDR3 reads CASSPVETRGNEQFF. The V and J genes are TRBV18 and TRBJ2-1; possibly TRBD1 for D (6 bases). The CDR3 end lies 3 residues beyond the end of the read and is filled in from the germline J gene. CDR1 KGHSH and CDR2 LQKENI come from the germline V gene. The CDR3 consists of 15 residues. With 3 bases removed from V and 7 bases from J, the gap between germline ends came to 16 bases.

The CDR3 reads CASSIGGGASYNEQFF. The sequenced part of the CDR3 DNA is TGTGCCAGTAGTATAGGCGGGGGGGCTAGCTACAATGAG. The rearrangement links TRBV19 to TRBJ2-1; 9 bases are a match to TRBD2. The read halts 3 residues ahead of the CDR3 end, with the missing end drawn from the germline J gene. The CDR3 length is 16 residues. Germline values: CDR1 LNHDA, CDR2 SQIVND (reference sequence). V trimming: 1 base; J trimming: 3 bases; junction bases outside the gene matches: 4.

Remarks on this clone: The sequenced fragment ends 3 residues before the CDR3 boundary, so the rest is inferred from the germline J gene. The V and J genes are TRBV19 and TRBJ2-3, with D maybe TRBD2 (6 bases). The CDR3 length is 14 residues. Germline assignment: CDR1 LNHDA and CDR2 SQIVND (reference sequence). Trimming cost V 3 bases and J 0 bases, with 7 bases left between them. CDR3 amino acids: CASSMGLSTDTQYF. Partial CDR3 DNA: TGTGCCAGTAGTATGGGACTTAGCACAGATACG. The variable domain in full, completed from reference TRBV19 and TRBJ2-3, reads DGGITQSPKYLFRKEGQNVTLSCEQNLNHDAMYWYRQDPGQGLRLIYYSQIVNDFQKGDIAEGYSVSREKKESFPLTVTSAQKNPTAFYLCASSMGLSTDTQYFGPGTRLTVL.

A few counts support this clone. The read finishes 3 residues shy of the CDR3 end, and the germline J gene is used to complete it. The rearrangement joins TRBV18 to TRBJ2-5, with a tentative D call TRBD1 (6 bases). The length of the CDR3 is 14 residues. V was cut by 4 bases and J by 4 bases, with 13 bases left in between. Germline V gene data show CDR1 as KGHSH and CDR2 as LQKENI. Incomplete CDR3 DNA: TGTGCCAGCTCACTAAGTGTCAGGGGAGAGACC. Its protein is CASSLSVRGET. The whole CDR3 region reads CASSLSVRGETQYF.

With regard to this clone: The CDR3 goes on 3 residues after the read ends, and that part is filled in from the germline J gene. V and J are TRBV20-1 and TRBJ2-1; 8 bases are a match to TRBD1. Losses at the gene ends were 5 bases for V and 5 bases for J; bases not matched to a gene: 5. This CDR3 region has 13 residues. Germline CDR1 is DFQATT and CDR2 is SNEGSKA (reference sequence). The sequenced part of the CDR3 DNA is TGCAGTGCTCACGGACAGGGAAACAATGAG. Translated: CSAHGQGNNE. The CDR3 in full is CSAHGQGNNEQFF.

This clone appeared a few times. The CDR3 is cut off 3 residues early in the read; its end comes from the germline J gene. The chain couples TRBV7-6 to TRBJ2-5, with 9 bases aligning to TRBD2. Trimming removed 2 bases from V and 2 bases from J; junction bases left unmatched: 6. The V gene's germline CDR1 is SGHVS and CDR2 FNYEAQ. This CDR3 is built from 16 residues. Incomplete CDR3 DNA: TGTGCCAGCAGCTTACGGGCTAGCGGGACACAAGAGACC. Translation: CASSLRASGTQET. The full CDR3 protein reads CASSLRASGTQETQYF.

Details on this clone: The missing CDR3 end, 3 residues past where the read stops, is filled in from the germline J gene. The V gene is TRBV20-1, the J gene TRBJ2-5, with D perhaps matching TRBD1 (6 bases). CDR1 and CDR2 (germline): DFQATT, SNEGSKA (reference sequence). This CDR3 region has 13 residues. Trimming stripped 5 bases from V and 3 bases from J, with 13 bases between. The CDR3 sequence is CSALGQTKETQYF. The CDR3 DNA, read in part, is TGCAGTGCTTTAGGACAGACGAAAGAGACC.

This clone was observed a handful of times. Read coverage stops 3 residues before the CDR3 terminus; the germline J gene supplies the remainder. The rearrangement joins TRBV7-8 to TRBJ1-5; 10 nucleotides line up with TRBD1. Per germline, CDR1 SGHVS and CDR2 FQNEAQ. CDR3 size: 18 residues. Unmatched junction bases numbered 8, after V lost 3 bases and J lost 0 bases. CDR3 sequence: CASSLDRGVSYSNQPQHF. The part of the CDR3 DNA that was read is TGTGCCAGCAGCTTGGACAGGGGGGTTTCGTATAGCAATCAGCCC.

A remark on this clone: Sequencing ends 3 residues short of the CDR3 end; the germline J gene provides the rest. The chain uses TRBV19 and TRBJ1-6, with TRBD1 matching over 7 bases. Looked up from germline, CDR1 is LNHDA and CDR2 is SQIVND (reference sequence). The CDR3 is made up of 14 amino acids. The junction had 1 base not matched to a gene; V was cut back by 0 bases and J by 8 bases. Partial CDR3 DNA: TGTGCCAGTAGTATAGACGGACAGGATTCACCC. Protein sequence: CASSIDGQDSP. The entire CDR3 reads CASSIDGQDSPLHF. Complete variable domain (other parts from reference TRBV19 and TRBJ1-6): DGGITQSPKYLFRKEGQNVTLSCEQNLNHDAMYWYRQDPGQGLRLIYYSQIVNDFQKGDIAEGYSVSREKKESFPLTVTSAQKNPTAFYLCASSIDGQDSPLHFGNGTRLTVT.

This clone was detected many times. Incomplete CDR3 DNA: TGTGCCAGCAGCTCCGGTAGGGGACTGTCCAATCAGCCC. Residues: CASSSGRGLSNQP. The complete CDR3 protein is CASSSGRGLSNQPQHF. The chain recombines TRBV7-3 with TRBJ1-5, with D possibly being TRBD1 (5 bases). Sequencing ends 3 residues short of the CDR3 end; the germline J gene provides the rest. CDR3 length equals 16 residues. V gave up 4 bases and J gave up 3 bases, with 16 bases separating them. Germline assignment: CDR1 SGHTA and CDR2 FQGTGA.

This clone is classed as medium-sized. The read is 3 residues too short to cover the CDR3 end, so that end is filled in from the germline J gene. The chain employs TRBV4-1 and TRBJ1-4; D is unclear. V lost 4 bases and J 0 bases, leaving 12 bases between the germline ends. The CDR3 length is 16 residues. Germline V gene sequence: CDR1 MGHRA, CDR2 YSYEKL. The CDR3 sequence: CASSRGERATNEKLFF. Partial CDR3 DNA: TGCGCCAGCAGCCGTGGTGAGAGGGCAACTAATGAAAAA.